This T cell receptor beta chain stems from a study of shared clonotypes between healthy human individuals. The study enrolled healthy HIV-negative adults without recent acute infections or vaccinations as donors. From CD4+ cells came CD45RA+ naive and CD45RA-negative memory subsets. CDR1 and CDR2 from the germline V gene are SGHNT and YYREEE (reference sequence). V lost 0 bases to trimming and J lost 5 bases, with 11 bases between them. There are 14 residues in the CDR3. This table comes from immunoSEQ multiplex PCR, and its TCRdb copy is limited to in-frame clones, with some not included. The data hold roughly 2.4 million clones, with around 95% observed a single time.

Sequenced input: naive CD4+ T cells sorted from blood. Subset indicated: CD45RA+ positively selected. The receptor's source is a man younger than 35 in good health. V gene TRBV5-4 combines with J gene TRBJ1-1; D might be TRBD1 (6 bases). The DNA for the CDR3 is TGTGCCAGCAGCTTGGACAGGGCAGGAACTGAAGCTTTCTTT. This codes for CASSLDRAGTEAFF.